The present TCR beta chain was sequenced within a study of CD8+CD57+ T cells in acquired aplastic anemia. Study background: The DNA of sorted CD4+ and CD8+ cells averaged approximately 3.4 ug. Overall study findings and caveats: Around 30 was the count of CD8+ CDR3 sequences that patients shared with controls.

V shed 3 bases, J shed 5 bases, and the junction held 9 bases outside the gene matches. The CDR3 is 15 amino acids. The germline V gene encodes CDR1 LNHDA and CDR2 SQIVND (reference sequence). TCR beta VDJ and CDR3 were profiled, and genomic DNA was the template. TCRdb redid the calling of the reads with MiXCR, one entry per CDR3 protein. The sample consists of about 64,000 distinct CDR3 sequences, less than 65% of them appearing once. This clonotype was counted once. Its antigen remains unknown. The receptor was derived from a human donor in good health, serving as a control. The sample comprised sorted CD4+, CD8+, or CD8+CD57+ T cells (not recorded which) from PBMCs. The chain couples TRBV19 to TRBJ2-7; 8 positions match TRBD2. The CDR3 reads CASSMPGGGSNEQYF. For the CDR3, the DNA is TGTGCCAGTAGTATGCCCGGCGGGGGGAGCAACGAGCAGTACTTC.